What follows are 11 T cell receptor beta chains derived from one specimen sequenced in a study of T cells in Graves' hyperthyroidism and ophthalmopathy. The investigators amplified TCR beta CDR3 regions from RNA transcripts. First-round RT-PCR targeting the TCR CDR3 was performed with the HTBI primer set. Via MiXCR, TCRdb re-called the multiplex PCR reads, giving one row per CDR3 protein. Among roughly 700,000 distinct CDR3 sequences, about 14% were seen once, and the ten largest hold roughly 10%. Sequencing was carried out using blood. Receptors originate from a woman aged 18-35 years with Graves' hyperthyroidism.

This clonotype was detected many times. The V call is TRBV2, the J call TRBJ2-2; 8 positions agree with TRBD1. V was pared by 6 bases and J by 1 base, with 1 base of the junction left unmatched. Per the germline V gene, CDR1 is SNHLY and CDR2 is FYNNEI. The CDR3 contains 14 residues. CDR3 bases: TGTGCCAGCAGGGGGACAGGGAACACCGGGGAGCTGTTTTTT. Amino acids: CASRGTGNTGELFF.

The table lists this clonotype with a few counts. The chain couples TRBV4-3 to TRBJ1-2, with D tentatively TRBD1 (6 bases). V lost 0 bases, J lost 4 bases, and 15 bases lay in between. CDR1 is LGHNA, CDR2 YSLEER, per germline. This CDR3 contains 16 residues. The DNA for the CDR3 is TGCGCCAGCAGCCAAGATACGGGGGGCCGAGGCTATGGCTACACCTTC. Amino acid sequence: CASSQDTGGRGYGYTF.

This clonotype appeared a single time. This may be a read error: a much more frequent sequence differs by one nucleotide. This sequence joins TRBV30 and TRBJ1-4, with D possibly being TRBD1 (5 bases). The CDR3 has 15 residues. CDR1 is GTSNPN, CDR2 SVGIG, per germline (reference sequence). CDR3 sequence (DNA): TGTGCCCGGAGTGTACGGGGCAGGGTCGATGAAAAACTGTTTTTT. Translated, it gives CARSVRGRVDEKLFF.

As concerns this clonotype: Just one base apart from a much larger clone, this may be a read error. The genes are TRBV2 and TRBJ2-1; possible D gene TRBD2, 5 bases. V gave up 5 bases and J gave up 7 bases, with 6 bases separating them. The CDR3 loop spans 11 amino acids. In germline, CDR1 is SNHLY, CDR2 FYNNEI. The CDR3 is CASSWRNEQFF. In nucleotides, the CDR3 is TGTGCCAGCAGTTGGAGGAATGAGCAGTTCTTC.

The rearrangement uses TRBV19 and TRBJ1-2; D not resolved. CDR3 length: 13 residues. The germline CDR1 and CDR2 sequences are LNHDA and SQIVND (reference sequence). V lost 3 bases to trimming and J lost 0 bases, with 5 bases between them. The CDR3 nucleotides read TGTGCCAGTAGTATGTTGACTAACTATGGCTACACCTTC. Translation gives CASSMLTNYGYTF.

This clonotype was seen at least ten times. The chain joins TRBV20-1 to TRBJ2-5; no clear D gene. The V and J ends lost 6 bases and 5 bases respectively, with 13 bases between them. Germline values: CDR1 DFQATT, CDR2 SNEGSKA (reference sequence). This CDR3 spans 12 amino acids. The CDR3 DNA reads TGCAGTGCCCGAGACCAGAGCGAGACCCAGTACTTC. This translates into CSARDQSETQYF.

J is TRBJ2-1 and V is TRBV24-1; D might be TRBD1 or TRBD2, each matching 5 bases. This CDR3 contains 14 residues. In germline, CDR1 is KGHDR, CDR2 SFDVKD. Trimming took 4 bases from V and 1 from J, leaving 7 bases between them. The CDR3 bases are TGTGCCACCAGTGACAGGGAGTCCTACAATGAGCAGTTCTTC. It specifies CATSDRESYNEQFF.

J is TRBJ1-1 and V is TRBV30, with 11 bases lining up with TRBD1. Germline lookup yields CDR1 GTSNPN and CDR2 SVGIG (reference sequence). This CDR3 is built from 17 residues. Trimming cost V 2 bases and J 5 bases; bases outside gene matches: 13. CDR3 nucleotide sequence: TGTGCCTGGAGTCCCGGTTGGCGGGGACAGGGGGTTACTGAAGCTTTCTTT. Amino acid sequence: CAWSPGWRGQGVTEAFF.

V and J are TRBV5-1 and TRBJ2-2, with 8 bases that match TRBD2. The CDR3 totals 15 residues. Per germline, CDR1 SGHRS and CDR2 YFSETQ. The junction had 3 bases not matched to a gene; V was cut back by 3 bases and J by 2 bases. CDR3 residues: CASSWSGSNTGELFF. The CDR3 DNA reads as TGCGCCAGCAGCTGGAGCGGGAGTAACACCGGGGAGCTGTTTTTT.

The chain has TRBV19 and TRBJ2-1; D might be TRBD2 (6 bases). From germline, CDR1 is LNHDA and CDR2 SQIVND (reference sequence). Trimming cost V 6 bases and J 5 bases, with 44 bases left between them. The CDR3 is 24 amino acids. The CDR3 protein is CASRAQISFDPRDSHKPRDNEQFF. The CDR3 DNA follows: TGTGCCAGTAGGGCGCAAATATCCTTTGACCCCCGGGACTCCCACAAGCCCCGTGACAATGAGCAGTTCTTC.

The chain employs TRBV7-9 and TRBJ1-2, with no clear D. This CDR3 spans 14 amino acids. CDR1 SEHNR and CDR2 FQNEAQ come from the germline V gene (reference sequence). V was shortened by 1 base and J by 3 bases, with 9 bases between the two germline ends. CDR3 bases: TGTGCCAGCAGCTTAGTACAGCCGGACTATGGCTACACCTTC. Translating it yields CASSLVQPDYGYTF.